Sequencing of this T cell receptor beta chain was carried out in a study of shared clonotypes between healthy human individuals. Caucasian adults living in Nashville, Tennessee, provided all samples. The V and J ends lost 0 bases and 5 bases respectively, with 15 bases between them. This CDR3 has 16 residues. The germline CDR1 and CDR2 sequences are SGHRS and YFSETQ. Clones were read by immunoSEQ multiplex PCR, and TCRdb kept only the in-frame ones, dropping some. The repertoire holds about 480,000 clones, with around 79% as singletons. The specimen sequenced was PBMCs. The V gene is TRBV5-1, the J gene TRBJ2-1; TRBD2 is a possible D gene (5 bases). The sequence was obtained from a woman aged 40 to 50 in good health. Some clones in this sample may be carry-over from other donors' samples. This CDR3 reads CASSLEGWELDNEQFF. CDR3 coding DNA: TGCGCCAGCAGCTTGGAGGGCTGGGAGTTGGACAATGAGCAGTTCTTC.